A single sample gave rise to the 20 T cell receptor beta chains below, sequenced in a study of vaccination and CD4 T cells after COVID-19. The study sequenced cultured CD4+ T cell DNA using the Oncomine TCR Beta short-read assay. TCRdb fed the PCR reads into MiXCR, producing one record per CDR3 protein. The sample shows about 17,000 distinct CDR3 sequences, approximately 59% of them seen only once. These receptors lack a known antigen. Noted treatment: approximately 10-day PBMC culture with coronavirus spike peptide pools or control peptides (ViraFEST assay). Sequenced material: CD4+ T cells from blood, cultured in vitro, taken after SARS-CoV-2 vaccination. The receptors originated from a human donor who had recovered from COVID-19.

The chain combines TRBV7-9 with TRBJ2-5; TRBD2 matches 7 bases. The CDR3 contains 16 residues. Germline CDR1 reads SEHNR; CDR2 reads FQNEAQ (reference sequence). Trimming cost V 5 bases and J 1 base; bases outside gene matches: 10. CDR3 bases: TGTGCCAGCAGCATCAGGGACGGGGGGACCCAAGAGACCCAGTACTTC. It encodes CASSIRDGGTQETQYF.

The chain combines TRBV6-5 with TRBJ1-2, with D possibly matching TRBD1 (6 bases). Germline CDR1 reads MNHEY; CDR2 reads SVGAGI. The V and J ends lost 1 base and 2 bases respectively, with 14 bases between them. The CDR3 contains 16 residues. CDR3 coding DNA: TGTGCCAGCAGTTACTTAAAAACAGGGAGGAACTATGGCTACACCTTC. Translation: CASSYLKTGRNYGYTF.

This clonotype appeared once. This sequence joins TRBV19 and TRBJ2-3; D may be TRBD1 (5 bases). This CDR3 has 15 amino acids. Germline V gives CDR1 LNHDA, CDR2 SQIVND (reference sequence). V lost 3 bases to trimming and J lost 1 base, with 11 bases between them. The CDR3 DNA is TGTGCCAGTAGTATCTTCGCAGGGCGCACAGATACGCAGTATTTT. Translating gives CASSIFAGRTDTQYF.

In this sample, this clonotype turned up a few times. The chain joins TRBV6-1 to TRBJ1-5; D gene uncertain. CDR1 is MNHNS, CDR2 SASEGT, per germline. V was cut by 6 bases and J by 1 base, with 13 bases left in between. This CDR3 has 15 amino acids. CDR3: CASRPPGSSNQPQHF. Here the CDR3 DNA reads TGTGCCAGCAGACCCCCGGGCTCCAGCAATCAGCCCCAGCATTTT.

V gene TRBV6-1 combines with J gene TRBJ1-2; a possible D gene is TRBD1 (6 bases). The V and J ends lost 8 bases and 4 bases respectively, with 11 bases between them. This CDR3 is built from 12 residues. The germline V gene encodes CDR1 MNHNS and CDR2 SASEGT. CDR3 DNA sequence: TGTGCCAGCGGGGGCGGAGGCTATGGCTACACCTTC. This encodes CASGGGGYGYTF.

The V and J genes are TRBV11-3 and TRBJ1-1, with D hard to call. CDR1 SGHNT and CDR2 YENEEA come from the germline V gene. The CDR3 has 14 amino acids. Trimming took 1 base from V and 8 from J, leaving 14 bases between them. Written as DNA, the CDR3 is TGTGCCAGCAGCTTAGTAAGTAAAGGCTCGGAAGCTTTCTTT. This gives the protein CASSLVSKGSEAFF.

The rearrangement uses TRBV6-2 or TRBV6-3 and TRBJ2-5; D gene uncertain. CDR1 and CDR2 (germline): MNHEY, SVGEGT. The CDR3 has 14 amino acids. The germline V and J ends were trimmed by 4 bases and 5 bases, with 14 bases remaining between them. The CDR3, as DNA: TGTGCCAGCAGTTTTACGGCCTTCCTGGAGACCCAGTACTTC. Protein product: CASSFTAFLETQYF.

CDR3 amino acids: CASNWTPQETQYF. The CDR3 nucleotides are TGTGCCAGCAATTGGACACCCCAAGAGACCCAGTACTTC. The V gene is TRBV28, the J gene TRBJ2-5; the D gene is possibly TRBD1 (5 bases). V dropped 7 bases and J dropped 1 base, with 10 bases sitting between them. This CDR3 region has 13 residues. CDR1 and CDR2 from the germline V gene are MDHEN and SYDVKM.

The V gene is TRBV20-1, the J gene TRBJ1-1; D perhaps matches TRBD1 (5 bases). The V gene lost 0 bases and the J gene lost 5 bases, with 10 bases spanning the gap. This CDR3 comprises 13 residues. CDR1 and CDR2 (germline): DFQATT, SNEGSKA (reference sequence). The CDR3 DNA reads as TGCAGTGCTAGAGACCCGGGGGGAACTGAAGCTTTCTTT. Amino acid sequence: CSARDPGGTEAFF.

This clonotype was seen more than once but under ten times. The J gene is TRBJ1-1, the V gene TRBV7-8; a weak D match, TRBD1 (6 bases). Looked up from germline, CDR1 is SGHVS and CDR2 is FQNEAQ. The CDR3 is made up of 15 amino acids. The V and J ends lost 5 bases and 3 bases respectively, with 16 bases between them. The CDR3, as DNA: TGTGCCAGCAGCACCACGGGGGGGCTGCACACTGAAGCTTTCTTT. Translating it yields CASSTTGGLHTEAFF.

This chain joins TRBV12-3 or TRBV12-4 and TRBJ2-7, with D possibly TRBD1 on 5 matching bases. CDR3 length: 14 amino acids. The V gene lost 4 bases and the J gene lost 7 bases, with 17 bases spanning the gap. CDR3 protein: CASSWVGVPGEQYF. CDR3 DNA sequence: TGTGCCAGCAGTTGGGTAGGGGTACCGGGTGAGCAGTACTTC.

This clonotype was detected only a few times. The rearrangement links TRBV11-3 to TRBJ1-1; D is uncertain. The V and J ends lost 2 bases and 3 bases respectively, with 10 bases between them. Germline CDR1 and CDR2: SGHNT and YENEEA. The CDR3 consists of 14 residues. DNA of the CDR3: TGTGCCAGCAGCTTACGGCTGGGTGACACTGAAGCTTTCTTT. Residues: CASSLRLGDTEAFF.

The chain uses TRBV10-3 and TRBJ1-6, with D maybe TRBD1 (6 bases). The CDR3 is 14 amino acids. Germline V gene sequence: CDR1 ENHRY, CDR2 SYGVKD. Trimming stripped 0 bases from V and 9 bases from J, with 9 bases between. The CDR3 protein is CAISESQGGSPLHF. The CDR3 DNA reads TGTGCCATCAGTGAGTCACAGGGAGGTTCACCCCTCCACTTT.

The V gene is TRBV6-2 or TRBV6-3, the J gene TRBJ1-1; D remains ambiguous. The CDR3 runs to 12 residues. Looked up from germline, CDR1 is MNHEY and CDR2 is SVGEGT. V lost 6 bases and J 3 bases, leaving 8 bases between the germline ends. This CDR3 is CASSRGHTEAFF. For the CDR3, the DNA is TGTGCCAGCAGCCGCGGACACACTGAAGCTTTCTTT.

This clonotype has a handful of counts. V gene TRBV6-5 combines with J gene TRBJ1-2, with D tentatively TRBD1 (6 bases). Germline V CDR1 and CDR2: MNHEY, SVGAGI. The V end was cut by 2 bases, the J end by 4 bases, with 17 bases between. The CDR3 consists of 16 residues. The CDR3 nucleotides read TGTGCCAGCAGTTACCCGCGGGGGCGTGAGAGCTATGGCTACACCTTC. It codes for CASSYPRGRESYGYTF.

The chain combines TRBV28 with TRBJ2-2; 11 bases line up with TRBD2. Germline assignment: CDR1 MDHEN and CDR2 SYDVKM. The CDR3 length is 15 residues. Trimming cost V 5 bases and J 3 bases; bases outside gene matches: 2. The CDR3 loop is CASSPSGRHTGELFF. The CDR3 DNA follows: TGTGCCAGCAGTCCTAGCGGGAGGCACACCGGGGAGCTGTTTTTT.

V is TRBV15 and J is TRBJ2-6; D unresolved. Trimming removed 5 bases from V and 0 bases from J, with 11 bases in between. The length of the CDR3 is 16 residues. Per germline, CDR1 LNHNV and CDR2 YYDKDF (reference sequence). CDR3 sequence reads: CATSLEVSSGANVLTF. In DNA, the CDR3 is TGTGCCACCAGCCTCGAGGTTAGCTCTGGGGCCAACGTCCTGACTTTC.

This chain connects TRBV7-2 to TRBJ2-7, with D perhaps TRBD2 (5 bases). The length of the CDR3 is 13 residues. Germline values: CDR1 SGHTA, CDR2 FQGNSA. V was cut by 4 bases and J by 4 bases, with 11 bases left in between. CDR3: CASSWGAPYEQYF. CDR3 DNA sequence: TGTGCCAGCAGCTGGGGAGCGCCGTACGAGCAGTACTTC.

The chain's CDR3 is CASSQDRSGGRTQYF. The DNA of the CDR3 is TGTGCCAGCAGCCAAGATCGGAGCGGGGGGCGTACCCAGTACTTC. The rearrangement joins TRBV3-1 to TRBJ2-5, with 9 nucleotides matching TRBD2. The junction had 7 bases not matched to a gene; V was cut back by 0 bases and J by 8 bases. Germline V gene sequence: CDR1 LGHDT, CDR2 YNNKEL (reference sequence). The CDR3 totals 15 residues.

CDR3 protein: CASSLGHSYEQYF. CDR3 nucleotides: TGTGCCAGCAGCCTAGGACACTCCTACGAGCAGTACTTC. V is TRBV5-4 and J is TRBJ2-7, with a weak D call TRBD1 (5 bases). The CDR3 is made up of 13 amino acids. V lost 4 bases to trimming and J lost 0 bases, with 8 bases between them. Germline-derived CDR1 and CDR2 are SGHNT and YYREEE (reference sequence).